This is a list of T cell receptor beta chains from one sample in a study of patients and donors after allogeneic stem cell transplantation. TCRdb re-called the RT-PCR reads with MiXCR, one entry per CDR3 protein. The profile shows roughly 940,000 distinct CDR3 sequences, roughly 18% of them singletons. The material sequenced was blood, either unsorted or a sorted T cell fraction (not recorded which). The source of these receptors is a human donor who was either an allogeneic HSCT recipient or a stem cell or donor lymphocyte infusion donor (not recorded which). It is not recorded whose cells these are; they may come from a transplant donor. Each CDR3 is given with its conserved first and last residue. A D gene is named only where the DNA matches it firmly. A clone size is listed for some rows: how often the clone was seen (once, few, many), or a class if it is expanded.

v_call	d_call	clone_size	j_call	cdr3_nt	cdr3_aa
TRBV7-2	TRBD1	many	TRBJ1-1	TGTGCCAGCAGCTTAGTCCCACAGGGGGGCACTGAAGCTTTCTTT	CASSLVPQGGTEAFF
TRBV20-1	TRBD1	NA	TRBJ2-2	TGCAGTGCTAGAAGTACCGGGACAGCGAACACCGGGGAGCTGTTTTTT	CSARSTGTANTGELFF
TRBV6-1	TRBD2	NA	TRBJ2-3	TGTGCCAGCAGCCCCCACCGGGGACTAGCGGGCTCAGATACGCAGTATTTT	CASSPHRGLAGSDTQYF
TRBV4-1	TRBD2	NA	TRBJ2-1	TGCGCCAGCAGTACTGCCGGGACTAGATCTTGGAATGAGCAGTTCTTC	CASSTAGTRSWNEQFF
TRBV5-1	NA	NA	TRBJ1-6	TGCGCCAGCAGCTTGGCCCCCGGGCCGGGTAGGGATTCACCCCTCCACTTT	CASSLAPGPGRDSPLHF
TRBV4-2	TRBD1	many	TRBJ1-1	TGTGCCAGCAGCCGGGACAGGGGCTTAGGCACTGAAGCTTTCTTT	CASSRDRGLGTEAFF
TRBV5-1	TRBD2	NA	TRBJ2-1	TGCGCCAGCAGCTTAGAATGGGGAGGGAGCTACAATGAGCAGTTCTTC	CASSLEWGGSYNEQFF
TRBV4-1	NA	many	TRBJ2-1	TGCGCCAGCAGCTTTAGAGGGAGCTCCTACAATGAGCAGTTCTTC	CASSFRGSSYNEQFF
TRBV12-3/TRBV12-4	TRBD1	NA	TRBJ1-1	TGTGCCAGCAGTAACGCCGGGACAGAAGAAGAAGCTTTCTTT	CASSNAGTEEEAFF
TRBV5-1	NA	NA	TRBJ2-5	TGCGCCAGCAGCAACCCCATAGGGATCCAAGAGACCCAGTACTTC	CASSNPIGIQETQYF
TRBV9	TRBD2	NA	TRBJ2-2	TGTGCCAGCAGCGCTGGTGCGGGGGGAAACACCGGGGAGCTGTTTTTT	CASSAGAGGNTGELFF
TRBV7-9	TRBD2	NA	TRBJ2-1	TGTGCCAGCAGCTCGCCGGGACTACCCTCCTACAATGAGCAGTTCTTC	CASSSPGLPSYNEQFF
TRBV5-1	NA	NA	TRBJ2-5	TGCGCCAGCGGACCAACGAGGAACCCGTACCAAGAGACCCAGTACTTC	CASGPTRNPYQETQYF
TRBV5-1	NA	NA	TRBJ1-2	TGCGCCAGCAGCTTGGAAAGGGTGTATGGCTACACCTTC	CASSLERVYGYTF
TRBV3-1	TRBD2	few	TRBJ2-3	TGTGCCAGCAGCCGTCGAGCTTCTCGCGGGAGGTCGTCAGATACGCAGTATTTT	CASSRRASRGRSSDTQYF
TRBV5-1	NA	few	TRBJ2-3	TGCGCCAGCAGCAAGGACAACACAGATACGCAGTATTTT	CASSKDNTDTQYF
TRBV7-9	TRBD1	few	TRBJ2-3	TGTGCCAGCAGCTCGACAGGGGGTAAAGATACGCAGTATTTT	CASSSTGGKDTQYF
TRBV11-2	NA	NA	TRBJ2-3	TGTGCCAGCAGCTGGAGATCTAGCACAGATACGCAGTATTTT	CASSWRSSTDTQYF
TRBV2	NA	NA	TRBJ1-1	TGTGCCAGCAGTTCCACCAGGGTAGTCGGCACTGAAGCTTTCTTT	CASSSTRVVGTEAFF
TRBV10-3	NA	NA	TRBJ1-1	TGTGCCACCGGCGGGACTAGGACTGAAGCTTTCTTT	CATGGTRTEAFF
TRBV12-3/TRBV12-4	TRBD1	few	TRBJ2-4	TGTGCCAGCAGTTTAGGACAGGGGGCAGGGAAAAACATTCAGTACTTC	CASSLGQGAGKNIQYF
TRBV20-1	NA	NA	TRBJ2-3	TGCAGTGCTAGCGCAGGAGTGGGGCCAGATACGCAGTATTTT	CSASAGVGPDTQYF
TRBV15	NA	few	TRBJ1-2	TGTGCCACCAGCAGAGATCGTAGGCCGGGAAACGAGGGCTACACCTTC	CATSRDRRPGNEGYTF
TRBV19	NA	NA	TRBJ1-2	TGTGCCAGTAGTATGGTGGTCGTGGGCTATGGCTACACCTTC	CASSMVVVGYGYTF
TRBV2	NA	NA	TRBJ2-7	TGTGCCAGCAGTACCGGGACAACCGCCTACGAGCAGTACTTC	CASSTGTTAYEQYF
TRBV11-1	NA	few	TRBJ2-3	TGTGCCAGCAGACCCAGCGGGTCCGGGCTTAAAGATACGCAGTATTTT	CASRPSGSGLKDTQYF
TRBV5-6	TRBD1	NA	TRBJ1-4	TGTGCCAGCAGAGGGACAGGGGGCGAGGAAAAACTGTTTTTT	CASRGTGGEEKLFF
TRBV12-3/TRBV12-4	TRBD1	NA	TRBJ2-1	TGTGCCAGCAGCCCATCCGGGACAGGGAATGGTTTTTTC	CASSPSGTGNGFF
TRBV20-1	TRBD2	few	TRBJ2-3	TGCAGTGCTAGAGATCGGCGGGGGGGGACAGATACGCAGTATTTT	CSARDRRGGTDTQYF
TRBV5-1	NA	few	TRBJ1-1	TGCGCCAGCAGCTCGCCGGGGGTCATGAACACTGAAGCTTTCTTT	CASSSPGVMNTEAFF
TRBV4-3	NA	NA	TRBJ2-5	TGCGCCAGCAGCCAAGAGGGTCGATGGGGGACCCAGTACTTC	CASSQEGRWGTQYF
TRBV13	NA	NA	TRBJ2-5	TGTGCCAGCAGCTACTGGACTTTTATTGATTCCCAAGAGACCCAGTACTTC	CASSYWTFIDSQETQYF
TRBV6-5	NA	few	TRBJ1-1	TGTGCCAGCAGTTACCAGGGTCTTCCATTTGAAGCTTTCTTT	CASSYQGLPFEAFF
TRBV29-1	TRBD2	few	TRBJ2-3	TGCAGCGTTGAAGATTCCGGGACTACCACAGATACGCAGTATTTT	CSVEDSGTTTDTQYF
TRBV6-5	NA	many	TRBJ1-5	TGTGCCAGCAGTTACTCGTGGGGATCAGGACAGCCCCAGCATTTT	CASSYSWGSGQPQHF
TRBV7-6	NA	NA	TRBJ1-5	TGTGCCAGCAGCCTCTTAGGGCGGGATCAGCCCCAGCATTTT	CASSLLGRDQPQHF
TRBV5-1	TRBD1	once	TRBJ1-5	TGCGCCAGCAGTACAGGGGGCATGTTGGAGCCCCAGCATTTT	CASSTGGMLEPQHF
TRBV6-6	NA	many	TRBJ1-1	TGTGCCAGCAGCCGTATTGTGACTGAAGCTTTCTTT	CASSRIVTEAFF
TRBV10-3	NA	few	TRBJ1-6	TGTGCCATCAGTGAGACGGGACCGCCGATAATTAGCTCCTATAATTCACCCCTCCACTTT	CAISETGPPIISSYNSPLHF
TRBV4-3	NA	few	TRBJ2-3	TGCGCCAGCAGCCAAGTCAACCTCAGCCCGGATACGCAGTATTTT	CASSQVNLSPDTQYF
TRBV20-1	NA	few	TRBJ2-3	TGCAGTGCTTACAAAGGTGGAGATACGCAGTATTTT	CSAYKGGDTQYF
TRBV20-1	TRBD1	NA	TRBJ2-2	TGCAGTGCTAGAGGGGGACAGGGGGTTTACACCGGGGAGCTGTTTTTT	CSARGGQGVYTGELFF
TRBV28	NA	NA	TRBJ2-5	TGTGCCAGCACGAGTCAGAAAGAGACCCAGTACTTC	CASTSQKETQYF
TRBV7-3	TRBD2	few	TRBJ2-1	TGTGCCAGCAGCTTATTGGCCTACGCGGGAGTCGGAAATGAGCAGTTCTTC	CASSLLAYAGVGNEQFF
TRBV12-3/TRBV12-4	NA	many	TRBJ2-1	TGTGCCAGCAGTAGCTTTCGGAATGAGCAGTTCTTC	CASSSFRNEQFF
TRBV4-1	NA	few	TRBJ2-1	TGCGCCAGCAGCCAAGTAGGCGGGTCGGACAATGAGCAGTTCTTC	CASSQVGGSDNEQFF
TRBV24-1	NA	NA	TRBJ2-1	TGTGCCACCAGTGATCCAAGGGCGGGATATGAGCAGTTCTTC	CATSDPRAGYEQFF
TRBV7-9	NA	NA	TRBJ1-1	TGTGCCAGCAGCTCAGGTGGGGGGATCGCTGAAGCTTTCTTT	CASSSGGGIAEAFF
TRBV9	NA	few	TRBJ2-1	TGTGCCAGCAGCGTAGGGTCTAGGAAGCCGTTCTTC	CASSVGSRKPFF
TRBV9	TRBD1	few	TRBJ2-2	TGTGCCAGCAGCGCAGAGACAGGGTCCACCGGGGAGCTGTTTTTT	CASSAETGSTGELFF
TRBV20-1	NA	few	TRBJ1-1	TGCAGTGCGGATTTTAGGGGCGGTACTGAAGCTTTCTTT	CSADFRGGTEAFF
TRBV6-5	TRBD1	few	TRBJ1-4	TGTGCCAGCAGTTACTCGGGACAGGGGTATGAAAAACTGTTTTTT	CASSYSGQGYEKLFF
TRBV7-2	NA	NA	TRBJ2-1	TGTGCCAGCAGCCTTAGCTTTGAGCAGTTCTTC	CASSLSFEQFF